This T cell receptor beta chain was observed in a study of T cell responses to AZD1222 COVID-19 vaccine. Sequencing used immunoSEQ multiplex PCR; TCRdb keeps in-frame clones, though not all of them. The table lists about 8,000 clones, roughly 90% of them singletons. About this clone: Its cognate antigen is unknown.

Study observations and caveats: Spike-specific TCR breadth rose after two AZD1222 doses, and depth rose as well. The sample set comprised mostly white British donors with more females, and clonal diversity was possibly underestimated. Repertoire sampling happened only post peak T cell response.

Whether given at about 4 or about 12 weeks, second doses were pooled. The V gene's germline CDR1 is SGHTA and CDR2 FQGNSA. This CDR3 is built from 14 residues. The J segment lost 4 bases and the V segment lost 4 bases, leaving 4 bases of the junction unmatched. This clonotype originated in an adult who received the AZD1222 COVID-19 vaccine. The source material was peripheral blood, sampled 28 days after the second AZD1222 dose. This chain uses TRBV7-2 with TRBJ2-7; TRBD2 matches at 10 bases. The CDR3 bases are TGTGCCAGCAGCTCTAGCGGGAGATCGTACGAGCAGTACTTC. It yields the protein CASSSSGRSYEQYF.